This T cell receptor beta chain was observed in a study of CD8 T cells in Susac syndrome. Negative isolation was used for CD8+ and CD4+ T cells, and FACS enrichment was applied to TEMRA cells. Random hexamers primed reverse transcription of about 0.45 to 1 ug RNA. Amplification of TCR beta CDR3 across 54 Vbeta and 13 Jbeta was performed with immunoSEQ multiplex PCR. Via MiXCR, TCRdb re-called the immunoSEQ multiplex PCR reads, giving one row per CDR3 protein. The table shows around 280,000 distinct CDR3 sequences, with 92% occurring only once. Germline CDR1 reads MNHNS; CDR2 reads SASEGT. V lost 6 bases to trimming and J lost 0 bases; unmatched junction nucleotides: 16. This CDR3 region has 19 residues.

The receptor's source is a human donor with multiple sclerosis. The source material was CD4+ T cells from PBMCs. The rearrangement links TRBV6-1 to TRBJ2-5; TRBD2 agrees at 10 bases. The CDR3 DNA reads TGTGCCAGCAGGGACAAGCCGGGACTAGCGCTACGTAACCAAGAGACCCAGTACTTC. It specifies CASRDKPGLALRNQETQYF.